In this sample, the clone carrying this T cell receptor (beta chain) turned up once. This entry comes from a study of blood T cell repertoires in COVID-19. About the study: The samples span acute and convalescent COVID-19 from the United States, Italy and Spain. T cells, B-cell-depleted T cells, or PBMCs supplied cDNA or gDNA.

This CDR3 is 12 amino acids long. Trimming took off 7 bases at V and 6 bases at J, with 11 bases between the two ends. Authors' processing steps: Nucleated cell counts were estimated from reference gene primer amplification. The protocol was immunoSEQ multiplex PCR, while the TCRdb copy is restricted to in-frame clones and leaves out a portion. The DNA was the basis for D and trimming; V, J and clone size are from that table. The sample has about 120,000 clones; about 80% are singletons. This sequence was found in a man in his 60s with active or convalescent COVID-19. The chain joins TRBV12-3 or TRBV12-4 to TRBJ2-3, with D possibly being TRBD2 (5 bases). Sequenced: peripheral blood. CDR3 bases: TGTGCCAGCAACCGGGAAATGGATACGCAGTATTTT. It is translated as CASNREMDTQYF.